This passage covers 8 T cell receptor beta chains from one sample sequenced in a study of blood T cell repertoires in COVID-19. Produced via immunoSEQ multiplex PCR; TCRdb's table is partial and in-frame only. The table shows fewer than 100,000 clones, with more than 75% occurring only once. Source material: peripheral blood. Every receptor here comes from a man aged 50 or older with acute or convalescent COVID-19.

This clone appeared a single time. The V and J genes are TRBV4-1 and TRBJ1-3; D gene uncertain. The V end was cut by 4 bases, the J end by 0 bases, with 13 bases between. The germline V gene has CDR1 MGHRA and CDR2 YSYEKL. This CDR3 has 16 residues. CDR3 sequence (DNA): TGCGCCAGCAGCCGCAGTACCGTAAACTCTGGAAACACCATATATTTT. Translation gives CASSRSTVNSGNTIYF.

The chain joins TRBV3-1 (or the pseudogene TRBV3-2) to TRBJ2-7, with 8 nucleotides matching TRBD2. The CDR3 sequence is 15 residues long. CDR1 and CDR2 from the germline V gene are LGHDT and YNNKEL (reference sequence). J gave up 5 bases and V 10 bases, and 16 bases lay outside the gene matches. As DNA, the CDR3 is TGTGCCAAAACTCCCCGGGAGGGCCCTAGAAACGAGCAGTACTTC. Residues: CAKTPREGPRNEQYF.

The chain has TRBV19 and TRBJ1-1; TRBD1 agrees at 7 bases. CDR3 length: 15 amino acids. Germline CDR1 and CDR2: LNHDA and SQIVND (reference sequence). Unmatched junction bases numbered 5, after V lost 3 bases and J lost 1 base. The CDR3 sequence is CASSIPAGGNTEAFF. Here the CDR3 DNA reads TGTGCCAGTAGTATCCCGGCAGGGGGGAACACTGAAGCTTTCTTT.

The V gene is TRBV3-1 (or the pseudogene TRBV3-2), the J gene TRBJ1-1; D gene uncertain. V lost 0 bases, J lost 5 bases, and 7 bases lay in between. Germline V gene lookup returns CDR1 LGHDT and CDR2 YNNKEL (reference sequence). The CDR3 is 13 residues long. The CDR3 is CASSQDLRTEAFF. CDR3 nucleotides: TGTGCCAGCAGCCAAGATTTGCGGACTGAAGCTTTCTTT.

DNA for the CDR3: TGTGCCAGCAGCCGGGGGACAGCCACGGGTGGGGAGCTGTTTTTT. This encodes CASSRGTATGGELFF. This rearrangement joins TRBV7-9 to TRBJ2-2, with a possible D match to TRBD1 (7 bases). From germline, CDR1 is SEHNR and CDR2 FQNEAQ (reference sequence). V lost 5 bases to trimming and J lost 8 bases, with 18 bases between them. The CDR3 runs to 15 residues. Full variable domain (remainder filled in from reference TRBV7-9 and TRBJ2-2): DTGVSQNPRHKITKRGQNVTFRCDPISEHNRLYWYRQTLGQGPEFLTYFQNEAQLEKSRLLSDRFSAERPKGSFSTLEIQRTEQGDSAMYLCASSRGTATGGELFFGEGSRLTVL.

As concerns this clone: Distinct nucleotide sequences in the sample also encode this CDR3. The chain links TRBV6-5 to TRBJ2-7, with 9 bases lining up with TRBD1. The CDR3 is 15 residues long. Germline V gives CDR1 MNHEY, CDR2 SVGAGI. V shed 1 base, J shed 1 base, and the junction held 2 bases outside the gene matches. CDR3 residues: CASSYLGQGSYEQYF. CDR3 in DNA: TGTGCCAGCAGTTACTTGGGACAGGGATCCTACGAGCAGTACTTC.

This chain uses TRBV19 with TRBJ1-2; 7 nucleotides line up with TRBD1. The germline V gene encodes CDR1 LNHDA and CDR2 SQIVND (reference sequence). This CDR3 is built from 16 residues. The J segment lost 2 bases and the V segment lost 6 bases, leaving 12 bases of the junction unmatched. CDR3 in DNA: TGTGCCAGTAGGGACCTAAGGACAGGCGGCAACTATGGCTACACCTTC. Its protein product is CASRDLRTGGNYGYTF. Full variable domain (outside the CDR3, taken from reference TRBV19 and TRBJ1-2): DGGITQSPKYLFRKEGQNVTLSCEQNLNHDAMYWYRQDPGQGLRLIYYSQIVNDFQKGDIAEGYSVSREKKESFPLTVTSAQKNPTAFYLCASRDLRTGGNYGYTFGSGTRLTVV.

V gene TRBV14 combines with J gene TRBJ2-4; 9 bases line up with TRBD2. CDR3 size: 19 residues. After removal of 1 base from V and 0 bases from J, the junction contained 10 bases not matched to a gene. Germline CDR1 is SGHDN and CDR2 is FVKESK. CDR3 DNA: TGTGCCAGCAGCCAAGCCTCGGCTAGCGGGACCGTAGCCAAAAACATTCAGTACTTC. Encoded protein: CASSQASASGTVAKNIQYF. Drawing the rest from reference TRBV14 and TRBJ2-4, the complete variable domain is EAGVTQFPSHSVIEKGQTVTLRCDPISGHDNLYWYRRVMGKEIKFLLHFVKESKQDESGMPNNRFLAERTGGTYSTLKVQPAELEDSGVYFCASSQASASGTVAKNIQYFGAGTRLSVL.